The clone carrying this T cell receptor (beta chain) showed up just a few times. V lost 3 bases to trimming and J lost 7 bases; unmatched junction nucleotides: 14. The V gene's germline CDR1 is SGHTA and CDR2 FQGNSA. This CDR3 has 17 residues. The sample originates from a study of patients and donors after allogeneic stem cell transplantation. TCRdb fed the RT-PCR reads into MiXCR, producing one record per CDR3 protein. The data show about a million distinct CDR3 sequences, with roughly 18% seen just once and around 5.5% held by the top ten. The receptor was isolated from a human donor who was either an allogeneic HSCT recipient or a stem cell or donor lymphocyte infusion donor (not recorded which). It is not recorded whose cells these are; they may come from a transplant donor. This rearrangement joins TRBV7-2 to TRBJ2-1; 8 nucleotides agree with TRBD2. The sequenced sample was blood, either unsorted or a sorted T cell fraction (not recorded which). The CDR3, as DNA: TGTGCCAGCAGCTTCCGTATAGGAACGCGCGGGAGGAATGAGCAGTTCTTC. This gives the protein CASSFRIGTRGRNEQFF.